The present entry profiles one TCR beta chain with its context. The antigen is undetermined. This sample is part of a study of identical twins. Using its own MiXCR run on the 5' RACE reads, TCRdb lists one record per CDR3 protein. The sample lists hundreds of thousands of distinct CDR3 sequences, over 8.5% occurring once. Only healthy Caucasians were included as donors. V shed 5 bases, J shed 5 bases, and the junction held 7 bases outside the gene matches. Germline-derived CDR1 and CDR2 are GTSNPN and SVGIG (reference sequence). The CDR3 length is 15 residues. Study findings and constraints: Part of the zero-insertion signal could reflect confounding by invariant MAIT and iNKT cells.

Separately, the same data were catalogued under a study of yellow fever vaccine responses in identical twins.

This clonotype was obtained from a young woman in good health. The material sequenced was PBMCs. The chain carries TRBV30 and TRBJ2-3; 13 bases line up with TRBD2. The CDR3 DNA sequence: TGTGCCTGGGCTCCGGGACTAGCGGGGTTAGATACGCAGTATTTT. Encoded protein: CAWAPGLAGLDTQYF.